These 10 T cell receptor beta chains came from one sample sequenced in a study of cytomegalovirus exposure and HLA in healthy donors. Vbeta (60) and Jbeta (13) primers were used in the PCR. Only in-frame clones appear in the TCRdb table, and some are missing; sequencing was by immunoSEQ multiplex PCR. The profile shows 200,000 or so clones, roughly 84% of them singletons. Sequencing was done on a sample of PBMCs. The receptors were sampled from a boy younger than 18 in good health and CMV-seronegative.

The rearrangement links TRBV30 to TRBJ2-7, with 12 bases that match TRBD2. Germline loops: CDR1 GTSNPN, CDR2 SVGIG (reference sequence). The trim removed 3 bases at V and 3 bases at J, leaving 3 bases unmatched. CDR3 length: 14 residues. This CDR3 is CAWRVLAGGYEQYF. CDR3 bases: TGTGCCTGGAGGGTACTAGCGGGAGGCTACGAGCAGTACTTC.

The J gene is TRBJ1-1, the V gene TRBV6-5; D not certain. CDR3 length: 14 residues. With 0 bases removed from V and 5 bases from J, the gap between germline ends came to 10 bases. Per the germline V gene, CDR1 is MNHEY and CDR2 is SVGAGI. CDR3 amino acids: CASSYSMTGTEAFF. The CDR3 DNA is TGTGCCAGCAGTTACTCGATGACTGGAACTGAAGCTTTCTTT.

This clone was recorded a few times. This chain connects TRBV27 to TRBJ1-4, with D perhaps TRBD1 (5 bases). V was trimmed by 5 bases and J by 3 bases, leaving 16 bases between them. The V gene's germline CDR1 is MNHEY and CDR2 SMNVEV (reference sequence). The CDR3 totals 16 residues. This chain's CDR3 is CASSTGLWGSNEKLFF. The CDR3 nucleotides read TGTGCCAGCAGTACGGGACTTTGGGGTTCTAATGAAAAACTGTTTTTT.

This chain links TRBV5-1 with TRBJ2-5; 8 bases match TRBD1. The DNA end lines up better with TRBJ2-7; the J call may be wrong. This CDR3 is built from 15 residues. The germline gives CDR1 SGHRS, CDR2 YFSETQ. The CDR3 loop reads CASSLDSQGAREQYF. In DNA, the CDR3 is TGCGCCAGCAGCTTGGACAGTCAGGGGGCGCGCGAGCAGTACTTC.

The rearrangement joins TRBV5-1 to TRBJ2-5, with 7 bases aligning to TRBD2. This CDR3 region has 14 residues. Unmatched junction bases numbered 7, after V lost 4 bases and J lost 4 bases. Germline CDR1 and CDR2: SGHRS and YFSETQ. CDR3 bases: TGCGCCAGCAGCCATTATAGCGGGTTAGAGACCCAGTACTTC. Encoded protein: CASSHYSGLETQYF.

The chain uses TRBV28 and TRBJ2-3, with 8 bases identical to TRBD2. Germline V gene sequence: CDR1 MDHEN, CDR2 SYDVKM. The CDR3 runs 15 residues. V dropped 6 bases and J dropped 0; count of bases not matched to a gene: 5. For the CDR3, the DNA is TGTGCCAGCAGCCTGGCTAGCGGGAGCACAGATACGCAGTATTTT. It specifies CASSLASGSTDTQYF.

The CDR3 DNA reads TGTGCCAGCTATCGGGAGACCCAGTACTTC. It encodes CASYRETQYF. V usage is TRBV6-1 and J usage is TRBJ2-5; D unclear. The germline gives CDR1 MNHNS, CDR2 SASEGT. The CDR3 runs to 10 residues. The ends were cut back, 8 bases at V and 5 bases at J, with 6 bases in the middle.

The rearrangement joins TRBV5-1 to TRBJ2-3; 13 bases align to TRBD2. Trimming removed 6 bases from V and 1 base from J; junction bases left unmatched: 14. The CDR3 has 19 amino acids. The germline gives CDR1 SGHRS, CDR2 YFSETQ. The CDR3 nucleotides read TGCGCCAGCAACCATGGACTAGCGGGAGCTCAGGCCGGCACAGATACGCAGTATTTT. Translated, it gives CASNHGLAGAQAGTDTQYF. Filled out from reference TRBV5-1 and TRBJ2-3, the complete variable domain reads KAGVTQTPRYLIKTRGQQVTLSCSPISGHRSVSWYQQTPGQGLQFLFEYFSETQRNKGNFPGRFSGRQFSNSRSEMNVSTLELGDSALYLCASNHGLAGAQAGTDTQYFGPGTRLTVL.

The chain joins TRBV28 to TRBJ2-7, with D perhaps matching TRBD2 (6 bases). Germline V gene data show CDR1 as MDHEN and CDR2 as SYDVKM. The CDR3 spans 14 residues. Trimming shortened V by 3 bases and J by 4 bases, and 13 bases separated the two germline ends. The CDR3 bases are TGTGCCAGCAGTTTCTTCTCAGGGACTTACGAGCAGTACTTC. Protein: CASSFFSGTYEQYF.

The V call is TRBV5-4, the J call TRBJ1-1; D perhaps matches TRBD1 (5 bases). This CDR3 contains 13 residues. The V gene lost 2 bases and the J gene lost 6 bases, with 11 bases spanning the gap. CDR1 is SGHNT, CDR2 YYREEE, per germline (reference sequence). The chain's CDR3 is CASSFQGRAEAFF. The CDR3 DNA sequence: TGTGCCAGCAGCTTTCAGGGTCGGGCTGAAGCTTTCTTT.